Listed here are 3 T cell receptor beta chains from one sample, sequenced in a study of shared T cell receptors in the human thymus. The data were produced by immunoSEQ multiplex PCR, yet TCRdb's version contains in-frame clones alone and is incomplete. The sample holds roughly 700,000 clones, 85% to 90% seen once. The sample was also linked to a second study, of human thymus T cells.

The specimen sequenced was thymocytes. The receptors here all came from a boy less than two years old with a congenital heart defect.

This chain connects TRBV28 to TRBJ2-7; tentatively, D is TRBD2 (5 bases). Germline values: CDR1 MDHEN, CDR2 SYDVKM. V lost 5 bases, J lost 3 bases, and 11 bases lay in between. The CDR3 spans 13 residues. The CDR3 here is CASSKRRCYEQYF. In nucleotides, the CDR3 is TGTGCCAGCAGTAAGAGGAGGTGCTACGAGCAGTACTTC. Combining the CDR3 with reference TRBV28 and TRBJ2-7 gives the whole variable domain DVKVTQSSRYLVKRTGEKVFLECVQDMDHENMFWYRQDPGLGLRLIYFSYDVKMKEKGDIPEGYSVSREKKERFSLILESASTNQTSMYLCASSKRRCYEQYFGPGTRLTVT.

V gene TRBV11-2 combines with J gene TRBJ2-3; 7 nucleotides line up with TRBD2. The J segment lost 2 bases and the V segment lost 8 bases, leaving 7 bases of the junction unmatched. Germline V lookup: CDR1 SGHAT, CDR2 FQNNGV. The CDR3 length is 14 residues. In nucleotides, the CDR3 is TGTGCCAGCTCCCCTAGCGGTAACACAGATACGCAGTATTTT. Translating gives CASSPSGNTDTQYF.

The chain links TRBV5-1 to TRBJ2-6; no firm D call. The length of the CDR3 is 12 residues. Germline V lookup: CDR1 SGHRS, CDR2 YFSETQ. Trimming removed 4 bases at V and 4 bases at J, with 3 bases between. CDR3 protein: CASSEGANVLTF. CDR3 sequence (DNA): TGCGCCAGCAGCGAGGGGGCCAACGTCCTGACTTTC.